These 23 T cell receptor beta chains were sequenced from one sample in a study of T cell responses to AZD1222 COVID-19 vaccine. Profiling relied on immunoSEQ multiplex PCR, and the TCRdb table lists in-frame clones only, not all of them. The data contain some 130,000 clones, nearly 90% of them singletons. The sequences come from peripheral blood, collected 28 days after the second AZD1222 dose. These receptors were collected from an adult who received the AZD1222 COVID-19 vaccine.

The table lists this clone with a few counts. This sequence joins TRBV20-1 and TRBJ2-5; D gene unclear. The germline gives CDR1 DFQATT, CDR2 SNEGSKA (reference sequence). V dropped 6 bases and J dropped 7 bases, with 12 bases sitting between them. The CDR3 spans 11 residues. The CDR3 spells CSARLAPTQYF. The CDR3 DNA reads TGCAGTGCCAGACTTGCGCCGACCCAGTACTTC.

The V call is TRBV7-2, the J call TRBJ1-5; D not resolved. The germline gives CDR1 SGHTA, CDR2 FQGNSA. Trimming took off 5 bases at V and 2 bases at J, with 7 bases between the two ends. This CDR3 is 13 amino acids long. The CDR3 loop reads CASSGRGNQPQHF. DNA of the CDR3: TGTGCCAGCAGCGGACGGGGCAATCAGCCCCAGCATTTT.

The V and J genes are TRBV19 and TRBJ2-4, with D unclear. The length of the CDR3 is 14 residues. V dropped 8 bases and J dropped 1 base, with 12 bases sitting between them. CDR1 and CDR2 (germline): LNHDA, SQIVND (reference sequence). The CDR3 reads CASATVRAKNIQYF. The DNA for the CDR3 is TGTGCCAGTGCGACCGTTAGGGCCAAAAACATTCAGTACTTC.

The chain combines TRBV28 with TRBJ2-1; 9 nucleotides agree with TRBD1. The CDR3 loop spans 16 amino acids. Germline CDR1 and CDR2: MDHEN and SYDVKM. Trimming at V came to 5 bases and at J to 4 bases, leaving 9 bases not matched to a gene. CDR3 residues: CASSQTGTGLYNEQFF. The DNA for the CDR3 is TGTGCCAGCAGTCAAACCGGGACAGGGTTATACAATGAGCAGTTCTTC.

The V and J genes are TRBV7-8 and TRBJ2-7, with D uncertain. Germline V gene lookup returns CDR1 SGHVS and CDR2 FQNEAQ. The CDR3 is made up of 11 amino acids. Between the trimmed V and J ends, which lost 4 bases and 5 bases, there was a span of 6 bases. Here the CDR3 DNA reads TGTGCCAGCAGCTCCTTTGACGAGCAGTACTTC. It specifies CASSSFDEQYF.

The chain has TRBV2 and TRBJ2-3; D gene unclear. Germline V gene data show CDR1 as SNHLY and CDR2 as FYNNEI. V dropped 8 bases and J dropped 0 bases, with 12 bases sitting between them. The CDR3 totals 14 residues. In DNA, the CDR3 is TGTGCCAGCCACCGCCGGACGAGCACAGATACGCAGTATTTT. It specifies CASHRRTSTDTQYF.

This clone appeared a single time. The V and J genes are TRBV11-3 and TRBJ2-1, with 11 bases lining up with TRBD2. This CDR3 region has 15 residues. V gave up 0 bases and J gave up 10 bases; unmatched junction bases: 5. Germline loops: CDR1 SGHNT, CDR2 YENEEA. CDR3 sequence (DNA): TGTGCCAGCAGCTTAGAACTAGCGGGAGTCCGAGAGCAGTTCTTC. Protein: CASSLELAGVREQFF.

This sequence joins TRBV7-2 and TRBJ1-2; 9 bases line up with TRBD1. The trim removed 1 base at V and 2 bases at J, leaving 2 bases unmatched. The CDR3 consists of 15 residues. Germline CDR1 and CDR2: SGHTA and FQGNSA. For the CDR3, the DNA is TGTGCCAGCAGCTTAGGGACAGGGGTAAACTATGGCTACACCTTC. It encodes CASSLGTGVNYGYTF.

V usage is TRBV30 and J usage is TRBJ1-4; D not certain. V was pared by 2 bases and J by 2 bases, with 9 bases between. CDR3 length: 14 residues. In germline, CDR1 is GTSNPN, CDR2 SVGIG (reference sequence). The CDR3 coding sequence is TGTGCCTGGAGTTTCGGAGAGACTAATGAAAAACTGTTTTTT. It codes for CAWSFGETNEKLFF.

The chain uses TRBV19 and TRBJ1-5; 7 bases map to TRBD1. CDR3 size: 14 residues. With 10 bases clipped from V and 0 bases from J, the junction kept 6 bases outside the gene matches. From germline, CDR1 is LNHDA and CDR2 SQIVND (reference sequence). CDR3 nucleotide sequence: TGTGCCACCGCGACAGGGAATAGCAATCAGCCCCAGCATTTT. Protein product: CATATGNSNQPQHF.

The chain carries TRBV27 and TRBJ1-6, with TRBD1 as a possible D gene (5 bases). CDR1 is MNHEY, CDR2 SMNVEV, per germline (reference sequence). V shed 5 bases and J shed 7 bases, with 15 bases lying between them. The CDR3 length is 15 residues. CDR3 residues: CASSKEGHPNSPLHF. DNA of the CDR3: TGTGCCAGCAGTAAGGAAGGACATCCGAATTCACCCCTCCACTTT.

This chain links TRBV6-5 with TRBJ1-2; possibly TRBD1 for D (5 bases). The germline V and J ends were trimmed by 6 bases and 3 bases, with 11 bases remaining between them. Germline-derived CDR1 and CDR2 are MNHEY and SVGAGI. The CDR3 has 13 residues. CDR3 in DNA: TGTGCCAGCAGCCGGCGGGGGGACTATGGCTACACCTTC. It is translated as CASSRRGDYGYTF.

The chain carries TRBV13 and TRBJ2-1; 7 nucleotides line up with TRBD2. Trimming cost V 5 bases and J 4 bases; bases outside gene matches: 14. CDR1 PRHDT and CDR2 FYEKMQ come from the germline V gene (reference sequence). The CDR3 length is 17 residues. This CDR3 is CASSPRGVSGYYNEQFF. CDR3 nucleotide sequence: TGTGCCAGCAGCCCCCGAGGAGTTAGCGGGTATTACAATGAGCAGTTCTTC.

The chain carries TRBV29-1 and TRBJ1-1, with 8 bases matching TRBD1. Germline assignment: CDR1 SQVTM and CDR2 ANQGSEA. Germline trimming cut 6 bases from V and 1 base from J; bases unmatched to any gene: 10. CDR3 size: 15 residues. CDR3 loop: CSVLPGGTGNTEAFF. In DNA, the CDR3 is TGCAGCGTCTTACCCGGGGGGACAGGGAACACTGAAGCTTTCTTT.

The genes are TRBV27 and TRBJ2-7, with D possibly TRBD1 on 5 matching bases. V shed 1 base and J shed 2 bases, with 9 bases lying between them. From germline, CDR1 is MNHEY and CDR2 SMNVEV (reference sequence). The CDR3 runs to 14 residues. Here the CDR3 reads CASSLLGEPYEQYF. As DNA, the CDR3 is TGTGCCAGCAGTTTATTAGGGGAACCCTACGAGCAGTACTTC.

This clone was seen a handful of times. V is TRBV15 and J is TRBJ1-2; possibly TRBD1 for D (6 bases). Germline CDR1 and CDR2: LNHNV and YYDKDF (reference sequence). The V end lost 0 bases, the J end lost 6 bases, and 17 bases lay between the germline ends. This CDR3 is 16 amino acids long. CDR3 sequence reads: CATSREGGLNPDGYTF. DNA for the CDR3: TGTGCCACCAGCAGAGAAGGGGGGCTCAATCCGGATGGCTACACCTTC. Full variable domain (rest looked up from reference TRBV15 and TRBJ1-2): DAMVIQNPRYQVTQFGKPVTLSCSQTLNHNVMYWYQQKSSQAPKLLFHYYDKDFNNEADTPDNFQSRRPNTSFCFLDIRSPGLGDTAMYLCATSREGGLNPDGYTFGSGTRLTVV.

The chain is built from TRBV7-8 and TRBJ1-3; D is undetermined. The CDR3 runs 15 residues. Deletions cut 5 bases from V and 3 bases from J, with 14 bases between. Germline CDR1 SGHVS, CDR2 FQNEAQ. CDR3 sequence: CASSPSGQDGNTIYF. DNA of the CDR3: TGTGCCAGCAGCCCAAGCGGGCAAGATGGAAACACCATATATTTT.

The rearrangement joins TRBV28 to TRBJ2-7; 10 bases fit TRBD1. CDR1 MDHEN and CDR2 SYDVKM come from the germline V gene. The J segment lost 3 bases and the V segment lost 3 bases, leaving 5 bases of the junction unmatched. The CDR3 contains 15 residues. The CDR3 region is CASSFRDRGFYEQYF. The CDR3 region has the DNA TGTGCCAGCAGTTTCCGGGACAGGGGATTCTACGAGCAGTACTTC.

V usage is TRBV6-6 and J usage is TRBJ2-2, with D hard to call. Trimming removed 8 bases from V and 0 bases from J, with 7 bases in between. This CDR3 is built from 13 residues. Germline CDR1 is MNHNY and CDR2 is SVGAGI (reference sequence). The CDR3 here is CASRTSNTGELFF. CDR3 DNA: TGTGCCAGCCGGACCTCGAACACCGGGGAGCTGTTTTTT.

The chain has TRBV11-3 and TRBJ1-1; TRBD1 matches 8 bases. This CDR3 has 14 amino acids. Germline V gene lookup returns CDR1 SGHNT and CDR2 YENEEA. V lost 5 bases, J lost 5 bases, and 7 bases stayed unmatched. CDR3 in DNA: TGTGCCAGCAGCCCGGACAGGGAAGGGACTGAAGCTTTCTTT. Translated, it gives CASSPDREGTEAFF.

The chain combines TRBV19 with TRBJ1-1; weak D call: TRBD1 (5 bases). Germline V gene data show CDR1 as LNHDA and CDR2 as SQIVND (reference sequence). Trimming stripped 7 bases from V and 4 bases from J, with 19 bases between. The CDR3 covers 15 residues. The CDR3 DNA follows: TGTGCCAGTATTAAAATGGGACGGACCCCCACTGAAGCTTTCTTT. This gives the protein CASIKMGRTPTEAFF.

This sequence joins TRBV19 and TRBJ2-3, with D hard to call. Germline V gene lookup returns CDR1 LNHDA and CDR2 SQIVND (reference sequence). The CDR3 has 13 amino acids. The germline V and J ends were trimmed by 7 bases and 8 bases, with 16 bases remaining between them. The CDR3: CASTSIDGSTQYF. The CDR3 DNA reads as TGTGCCAGTACCTCGATAGACGGGTCTACGCAGTATTTT.

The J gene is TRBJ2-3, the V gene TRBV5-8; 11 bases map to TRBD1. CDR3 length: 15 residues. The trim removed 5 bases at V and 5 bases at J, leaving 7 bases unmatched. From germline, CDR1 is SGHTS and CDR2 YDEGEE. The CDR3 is CASRSRGQGVDTQYF. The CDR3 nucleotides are TGTGCCAGCAGGTCCCGGGGACAGGGGGTAGATACGCAGTATTTT.